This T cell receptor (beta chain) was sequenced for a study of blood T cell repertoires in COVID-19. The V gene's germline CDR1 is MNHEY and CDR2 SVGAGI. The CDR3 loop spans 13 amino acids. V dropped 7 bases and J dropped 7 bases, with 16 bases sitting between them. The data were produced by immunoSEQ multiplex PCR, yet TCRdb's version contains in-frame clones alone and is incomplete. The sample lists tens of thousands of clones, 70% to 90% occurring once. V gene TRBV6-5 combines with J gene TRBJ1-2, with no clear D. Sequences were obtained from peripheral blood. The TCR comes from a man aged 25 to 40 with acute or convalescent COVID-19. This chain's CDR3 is CASNTAPPAGYTF. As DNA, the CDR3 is TGTGCCAGCAATACAGCCCCGCCGGCTGGCTACACCTTC.